This TCR beta chain was obtained from a study of blood T cell repertoires in COVID-19. Across the whole study: Donors in the United States, Italy and Spain gave samples during acute or convalescent COVID-19. PBMCs, B-cell-depleted T cells, or T cells were the source of the cDNA or gDNA that made up the material.

Germline V lookup: CDR1 LNHNV, CDR2 YYDKDF (reference sequence). V was shortened by 8 bases and J by 2 bases, with 16 bases between the two germline ends. This CDR3 spans 15 amino acids. Methods used by the authors: Amplification of reference gene primers provided the estimated nucleated cell counts. Clones were read by immunoSEQ multiplex PCR, and TCRdb kept only the in-frame ones, dropping some. V and J calls and clone size are given by that table; D and trimming were obtained from the DNA. The sample shows approximately 250,000 clones, 84% of them seen only once. The sample taken for sequencing was peripheral blood. The chain combines TRBV15 with TRBJ1-5; TRBD1 might be the D (6 bases). This clonotype was sampled from a woman aged 35 to 49 who had recovered from COVID-19. CDR3 sequence: CATQSREGGNQPQHF. The CDR3 bases are TGTGCCACCCAGAGCAGGGAGGGGGGCAATCAGCCCCAGCATTTT.